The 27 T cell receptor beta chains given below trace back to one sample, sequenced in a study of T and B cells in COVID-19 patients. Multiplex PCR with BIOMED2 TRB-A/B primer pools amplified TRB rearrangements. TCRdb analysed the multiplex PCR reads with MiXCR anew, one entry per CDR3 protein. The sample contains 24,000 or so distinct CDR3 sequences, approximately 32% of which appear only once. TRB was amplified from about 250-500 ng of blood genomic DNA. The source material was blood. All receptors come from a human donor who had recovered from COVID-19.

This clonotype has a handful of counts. CDR3 nucleotides: TGTGCCAGCAGCCAAAACAGATACGAGCAGTACTTC. Protein sequence: CASSQNRYEQYF. This chain connects TRBV14 to TRBJ2-7; no definite D call. Germline CDR1 SGHDN, CDR2 FVKESK. The CDR3 has 12 residues. V lost 2 bases and J lost 4, with 6 bases in between.

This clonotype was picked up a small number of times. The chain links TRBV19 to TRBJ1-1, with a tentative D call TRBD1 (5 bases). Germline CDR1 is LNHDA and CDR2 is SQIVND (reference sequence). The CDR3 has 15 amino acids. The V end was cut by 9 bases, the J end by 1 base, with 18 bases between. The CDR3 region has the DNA TGTGCCAGCACTAGGGGCAGACTACAGAACACTGAAGCTTTCTTT. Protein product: CASTRGRLQNTEAFF.

CDR3 in amino acids: CASSPEAEEQFF. CDR3 DNA sequence: TGCGCCAGCAGCCCGGAGGCGGAAGAGCAGTTCTTC. The chain joins TRBV5-1 to TRBJ2-1, with a weak D call TRBD2 (5 bases). This CDR3 comprises 12 residues. The germline V gene has CDR1 SGHRS and CDR2 YFSETQ. V lost 4 bases to trimming and J lost 10 bases, with 12 bases between them.

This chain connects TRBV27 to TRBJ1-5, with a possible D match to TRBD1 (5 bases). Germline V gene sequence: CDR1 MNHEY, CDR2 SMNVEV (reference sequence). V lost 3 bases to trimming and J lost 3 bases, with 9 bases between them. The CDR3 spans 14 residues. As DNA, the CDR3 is TGTGCCAGCAGTTTGCGGGGGATCAATCAGCCCCAGCATTTT. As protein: CASSLRGINQPQHF.

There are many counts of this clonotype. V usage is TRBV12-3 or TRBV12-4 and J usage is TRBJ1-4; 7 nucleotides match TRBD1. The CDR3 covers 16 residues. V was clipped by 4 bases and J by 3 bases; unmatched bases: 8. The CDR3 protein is CASSSVDRVANEKLFF. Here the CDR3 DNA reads TGTGCCAGCAGTTCCGTCGACAGGGTGGCTAATGAAAAACTGTTTTTT.

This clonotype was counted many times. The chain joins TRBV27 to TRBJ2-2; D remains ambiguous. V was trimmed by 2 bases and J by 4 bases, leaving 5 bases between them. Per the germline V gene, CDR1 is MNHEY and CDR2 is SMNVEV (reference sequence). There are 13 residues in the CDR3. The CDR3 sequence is CASSLGRTGELFF. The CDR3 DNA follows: TGTGCCAGCAGTTTAGGGCGCACCGGGGAGCTGTTTTTT.

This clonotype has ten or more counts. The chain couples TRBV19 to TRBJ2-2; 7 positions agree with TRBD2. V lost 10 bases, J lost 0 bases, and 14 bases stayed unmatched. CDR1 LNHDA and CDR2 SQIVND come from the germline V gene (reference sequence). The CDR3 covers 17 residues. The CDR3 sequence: CATPRAGREPNTGELFF. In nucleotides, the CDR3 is TGTGCCACCCCTCGGGCAGGGCGGGAGCCGAACACCGGGGAGCTGTTTTTT.

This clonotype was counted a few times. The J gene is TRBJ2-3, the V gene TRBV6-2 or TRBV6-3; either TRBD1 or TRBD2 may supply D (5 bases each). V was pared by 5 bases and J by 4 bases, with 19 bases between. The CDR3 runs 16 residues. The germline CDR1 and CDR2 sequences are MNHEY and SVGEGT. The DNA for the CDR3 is TGTGCCAGCAGTCGAGGCTTGTGGGACCCGGCAGATACGCAGTATTTT. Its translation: CASSRGLWDPADTQYF.

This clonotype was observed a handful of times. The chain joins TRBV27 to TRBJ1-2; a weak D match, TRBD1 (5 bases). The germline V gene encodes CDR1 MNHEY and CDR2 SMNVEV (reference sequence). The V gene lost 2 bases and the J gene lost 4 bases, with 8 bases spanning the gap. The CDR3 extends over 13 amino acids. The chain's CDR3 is CASSLGAPYGYTF. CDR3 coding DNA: TGTGCCAGCAGTTTAGGGGCCCCCTATGGCTACACCTTC.

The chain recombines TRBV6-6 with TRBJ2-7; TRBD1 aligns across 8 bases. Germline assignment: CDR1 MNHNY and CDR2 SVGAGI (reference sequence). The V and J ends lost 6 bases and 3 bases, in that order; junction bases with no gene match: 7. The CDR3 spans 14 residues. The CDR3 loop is CASRGQGIGYEQYF. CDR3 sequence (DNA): TGTGCCAGCAGAGGACAGGGTATAGGCTACGAGCAGTACTTC.

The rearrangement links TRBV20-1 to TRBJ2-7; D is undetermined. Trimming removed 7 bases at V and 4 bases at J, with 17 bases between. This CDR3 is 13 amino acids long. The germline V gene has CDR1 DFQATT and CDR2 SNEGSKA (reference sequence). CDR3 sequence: CSDLPPWAYEQYF. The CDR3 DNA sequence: TGCAGTGACCTACCTCCCTGGGCGTACGAGCAGTACTTC.

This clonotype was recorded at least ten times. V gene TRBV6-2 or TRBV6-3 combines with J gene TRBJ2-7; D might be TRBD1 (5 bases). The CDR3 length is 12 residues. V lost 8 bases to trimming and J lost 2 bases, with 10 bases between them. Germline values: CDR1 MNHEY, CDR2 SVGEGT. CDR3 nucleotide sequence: TGTGCCAGCCGGACACCGACCTACGAGCAGTACTTC. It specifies CASRTPTYEQYF.

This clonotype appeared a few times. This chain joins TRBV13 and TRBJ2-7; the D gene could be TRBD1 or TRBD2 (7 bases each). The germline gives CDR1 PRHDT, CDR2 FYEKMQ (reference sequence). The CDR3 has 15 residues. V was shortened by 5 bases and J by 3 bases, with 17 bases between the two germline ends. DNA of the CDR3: TGTGCCAGCAGCAGGGAGGGACAGACAAACTACGAGCAGTACTTC. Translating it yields CASSREGQTNYEQYF.

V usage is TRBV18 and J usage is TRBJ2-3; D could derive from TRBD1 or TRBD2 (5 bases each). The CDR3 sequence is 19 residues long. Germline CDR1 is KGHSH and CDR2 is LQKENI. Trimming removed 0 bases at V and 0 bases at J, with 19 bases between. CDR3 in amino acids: CASSPPPGATLISTDTQYF. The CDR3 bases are TGTGCCAGCTCACCACCTCCCGGGGCTACCCTTATTAGCACAGATACGCAGTATTTT.

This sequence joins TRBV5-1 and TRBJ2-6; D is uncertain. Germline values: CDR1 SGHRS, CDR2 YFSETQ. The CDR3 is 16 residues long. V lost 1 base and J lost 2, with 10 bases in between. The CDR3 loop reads CASSLPRQTGANVLTF. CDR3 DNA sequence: TGCGCCAGCAGCTTGCCTAGGCAGACTGGGGCCAACGTCCTGACTTTC.

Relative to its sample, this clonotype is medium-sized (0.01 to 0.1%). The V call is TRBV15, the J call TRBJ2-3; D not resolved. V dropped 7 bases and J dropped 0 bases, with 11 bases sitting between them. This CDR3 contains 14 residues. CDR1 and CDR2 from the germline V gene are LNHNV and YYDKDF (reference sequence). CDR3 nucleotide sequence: TGTGCCACCACATACAGAGCTAGCACAGATACGCAGTATTTT. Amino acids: CATTYRASTDTQYF.

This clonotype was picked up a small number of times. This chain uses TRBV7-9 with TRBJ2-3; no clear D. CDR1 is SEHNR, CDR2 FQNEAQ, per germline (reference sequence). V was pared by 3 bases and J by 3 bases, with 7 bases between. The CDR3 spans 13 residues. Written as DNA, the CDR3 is TGTGCCAGCAGCTTCCCGTTAACAGATACGCAGTATTTT. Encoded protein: CASSFPLTDTQYF.

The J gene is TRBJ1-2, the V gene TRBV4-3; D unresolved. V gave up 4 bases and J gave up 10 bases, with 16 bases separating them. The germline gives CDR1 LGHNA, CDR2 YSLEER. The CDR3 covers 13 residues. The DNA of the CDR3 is TGCGCCAGCAGCCTGAGGGAGACTATGCCCTACACCTTC. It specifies CASSLRETMPYTF.

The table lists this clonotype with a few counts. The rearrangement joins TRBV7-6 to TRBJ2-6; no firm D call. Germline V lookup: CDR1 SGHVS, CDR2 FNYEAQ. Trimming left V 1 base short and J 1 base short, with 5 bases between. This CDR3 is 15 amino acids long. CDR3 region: CASSLGGSGANVLTF. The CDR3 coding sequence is TGTGCCAGCAGCTTAGGGGGATCTGGGGCCAACGTCCTGACTTTC.

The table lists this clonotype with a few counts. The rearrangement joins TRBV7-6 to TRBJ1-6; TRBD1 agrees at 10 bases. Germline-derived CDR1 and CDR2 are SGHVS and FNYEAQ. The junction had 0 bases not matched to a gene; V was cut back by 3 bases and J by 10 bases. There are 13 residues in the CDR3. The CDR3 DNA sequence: TGTGCCAGCAGCTTGGACAGGGGGTCACCCCTCCACTTT. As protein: CASSLDRGSPLHF.

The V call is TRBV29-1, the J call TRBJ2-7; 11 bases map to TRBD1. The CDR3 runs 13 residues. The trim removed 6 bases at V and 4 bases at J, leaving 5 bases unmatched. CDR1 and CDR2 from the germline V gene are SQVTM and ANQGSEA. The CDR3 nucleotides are TGCAGCGTCCGGGACAGGGGGTGGTACGAGCAGTACTTC. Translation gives CSVRDRGWYEQYF.

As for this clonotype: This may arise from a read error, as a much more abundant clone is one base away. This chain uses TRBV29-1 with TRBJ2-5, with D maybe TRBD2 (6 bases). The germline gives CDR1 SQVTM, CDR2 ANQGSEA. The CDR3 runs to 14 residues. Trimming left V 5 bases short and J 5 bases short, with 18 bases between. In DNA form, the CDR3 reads TGCAGCGTTTACCCTAGCGTGATCCGGGAGACCCAGTACTTC. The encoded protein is CSVYPSVIRETQYF.

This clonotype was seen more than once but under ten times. The CDR3 DNA is TGTGCCAGCAGTGACGACAGGGGGCAACCCTACGAGCAGTACTTC. Protein sequence: CASSDDRGQPYEQYF. The J gene is TRBJ2-7, the V gene TRBV6-2 or TRBV6-3; 10 nucleotides match TRBD1. J gave up 2 bases and V 5 bases, and 6 bases lay outside the gene matches. The length of the CDR3 is 15 residues. Germline loops: CDR1 MNHEY, CDR2 SVGEGT.

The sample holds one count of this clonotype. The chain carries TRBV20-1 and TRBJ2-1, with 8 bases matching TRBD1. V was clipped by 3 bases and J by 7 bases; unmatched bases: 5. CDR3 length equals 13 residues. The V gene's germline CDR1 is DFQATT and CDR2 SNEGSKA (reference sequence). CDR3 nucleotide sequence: TGCAGTGCTAGGGACAGGGATAGGAATGAGCAGTTCTTC. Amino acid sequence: CSARDRDRNEQFF.

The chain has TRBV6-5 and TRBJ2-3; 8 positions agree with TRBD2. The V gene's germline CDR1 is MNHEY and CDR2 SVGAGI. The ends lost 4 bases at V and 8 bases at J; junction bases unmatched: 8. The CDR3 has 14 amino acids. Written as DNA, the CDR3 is TGTGCCAGCAGTTTAGCGGGGTGGGCTGGTACGCAGTATTTT. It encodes CASSLAGWAGTQYF.

This CDR3 reads CATQSVGETQYF. CDR3 DNA: TGTGCCACTCAAAGCGTTGGAGAGACCCAGTACTTC. J is TRBJ2-5 and V is TRBV10-3; no definite D call. CDR1 and CDR2 (germline): ENHRY, SYGVKD. V was pared by 10 bases and J by 4 bases, with 13 bases between. The CDR3 runs to 12 residues.

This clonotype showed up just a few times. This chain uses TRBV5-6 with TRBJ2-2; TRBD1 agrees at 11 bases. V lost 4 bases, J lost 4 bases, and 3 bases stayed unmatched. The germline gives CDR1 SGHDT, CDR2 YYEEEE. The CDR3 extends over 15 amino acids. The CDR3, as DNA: TGTGCCAGCAGCATCGGACAGGGGGCCACCGGGGAGCTGTTTTTT. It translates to CASSIGQGATGELFF.